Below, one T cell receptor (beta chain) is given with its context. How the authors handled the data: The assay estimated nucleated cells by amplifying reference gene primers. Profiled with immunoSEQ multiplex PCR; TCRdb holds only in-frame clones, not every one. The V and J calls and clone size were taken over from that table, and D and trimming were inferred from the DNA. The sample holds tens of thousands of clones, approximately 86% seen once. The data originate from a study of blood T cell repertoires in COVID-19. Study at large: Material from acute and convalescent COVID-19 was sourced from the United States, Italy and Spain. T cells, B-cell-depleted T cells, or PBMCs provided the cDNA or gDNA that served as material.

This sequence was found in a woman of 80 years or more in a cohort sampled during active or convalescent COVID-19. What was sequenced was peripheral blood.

This CDR3 is CASRANTYNEQFF. DNA of the CDR3: TGTGCCAGCAGAGCGAACACCTACAATGAGCAGTTCTTC. The rearrangement joins TRBV2 to TRBJ2-1; no clear D gene. From germline, CDR1 is SNHLY and CDR2 FYNNEI. V was clipped by 6 bases and J by 2 bases, with 8 bases between them. The CDR3 has 13 amino acids.